A selection of T cell receptor beta chains follows, all from one sample in a study of T cell responses to AZD1222 COVID-19 vaccine. The repertoire was sequenced with immunoSEQ multiplex PCR; TCRdb's copy has only in-frame clones and lacks some. In the table there are 90,000 to 95,000 clones, roughly 88% of which are singletons. The sequencing here drew on peripheral blood, taken on day 0 of AZD1222 vaccination. All receptors come from an adult in good health. Both conserved end residues are part of each CDR3. The D gene is left open where the match is weak. The size entry is marked missing in some rows and otherwise reads once, few, many or a size class.

J gene | D gene | clone size | V gene | CDR3 DNA | CDR3 protein
TRBJ2-5 | . | . | TRBV6-1 | TGTGCCAGCAGTGACCAAGGCCGAGGGGCCCAGTACTTC | CASSDQGRGAQYF
TRBJ1-2 | . | . | TRBV29-1 | TGCAGCGTTGAGGGTGCCAGCTCGGGAGGGACTCGGGGCTACACCTTC | CSVEGASSGGTRGYTF
TRBJ2-7 | TRBD1 | . | TRBV6-2/TRBV6-3 | TGTGCCAGCAGTTCACAGGGGGCTCGCTACGAGCAGTACTTC | CASSSQGARYEQYF
TRBJ1-2 | . | . | TRBV7-3 | TGTGCCAGCAGCCCAAGCTTTTCGGATGGCTACACCTTC | CASSPSFSDGYTF
TRBJ2-3 | . | . | TRBV9 | TGTGCCAGCAGCTTTACTGGAGATAGCACAGATACGCAGTATTTT | CASSFTGDSTDTQYF
TRBJ2-1 | . | . | TRBV6-2/TRBV6-3 | TGTGCCAGCAGCGCCTCTAGCTCCTACAATGAGCAGTTCTTC | CASSASSSYNEQFF
TRBJ1-1 | . | once | TRBV6-1 | TGTGCCAGCAGTGAAATATGGAGGAACACTGAAGCTTTCTTT | CASSEIWRNTEAFF
TRBJ2-5 | . | . | TRBV11-3 | TGTGCCAGCAGCTTAGATCGAGAGACCCAGTACTTC | CASSLDRETQYF
TRBJ2-7 | . | few | TRBV28 | TGTGCCAGCAGTTTCCCCCCAGCCAGACCCTACGAGCAGTACTTC | CASSFPPARPYEQYF
TRBJ1-6 | . | . | TRBV29-1 | TGCAGCGTTCGGAGGGCCGGGAATTCACCCCTCCACTTT | CSVRRAGNSPLHF
TRBJ1-2 | . | . | TRBV3-1/TRBV3-2 | TGTGCCAGCAGCCAAGACGGCAGGAGTAACTATGGCTACACCTTC | CASSQDGRSNYGYTF
TRBJ1-2 | TRBD1 | . | TRBV5-4 | TGTGCCAGCAGCTTGAACAGGGGGCTCGTTGGTTATGGCTACACCTTC | CASSLNRGLVGYGYTF
TRBJ2-1 | . | . | TRBV4-3 | TGCGCCAGCAGCCAAGGGGCCGGACGCTGGGACAATGAGCAGTTCTTC | CASSQGAGRWDNEQFF
TRBJ2-1 | TRBD2 | . | TRBV9 | TGTGCCAGCAGCGTAGGAAGTAGTAGCGGGAGGGATGAGCAGTTCTTC | CASSVGSSSGRDEQFF
TRBJ1-2 | TRBD1 | . | TRBV7-2 | TGTGCCAGCAGCTTAAGTCGGGACAGGGTTGACTATGGCTACACCTTC | CASSLSRDRVDYGYTF
TRBJ2-5 | . | . | TRBV6-5 | TGTGCCACCGGGACGGGTAAGGAGACCCAGTACTTC | CATGTGKETQYF
TRBJ2-4 | . | . | TRBV19 | TGTGCCAGTAGCAGGGAAAACATTCAGTACTTC | CASSRENIQYF
TRBJ1-2 | . | . | TRBV9 | TGTGCCAGCAGCGTAGGGGGTGGTTATGGCTACACCTTC | CASSVGGGYGYTF
TRBJ1-1 | TRBD1 | once | TRBV10-3 | TGTGCCATCAGAAAAGACAGGGGGCCAGCTGAAGCTTTCTTT | CAIRKDRGPAEAFF
TRBJ1-2 | . | . | TRBV18 | TGTGCCAGCTCACCGCGGGAAGAGGACGGCTACACCTTC | CASSPREEDGYTF
TRBJ1-2 | TRBD1 | . | TRBV11-2 | TGTGCCAGCAGCCGTGGGACAGGGGCCTATGGCTACACCTTC | CASSRGTGAYGYTF
TRBJ1-1 | TRBD1 | . | TRBV19 | TGTGCCAGTAGTATAGTGGGACAGGGGGCCACTGAAGCTTTCTTT | CASSIVGQGATEAFF
TRBJ1-6 | . | . | TRBV6-4 | TGTGCCAGCAGGGGGGAGGTTACTCCGGCCCTCCACTTT | CASRGEVTPALHF
TRBJ2-2 | TRBD2 | . | TRBV18 | TGTGCCAGCTCACCATCACTAGCGGGAGTAAACACCGGGGAGCTGTTTTTT | CASSPSLAGVNTGELFF
TRBJ2-5 | . | . | TRBV11-2 | TGTGCCAGCAGCTTAGCACAAGAGACCCAGTACTTC | CASSLAQETQYF
TRBJ1-1 | . | . | TRBV9 | TGTGCCAGCAGCGCGACAGGCCTGAACACTGAAGCTTTCTTT | CASSATGLNTEAFF
TRBJ1-6 | . | few | TRBV15 | TGTGCCACCAGCAGAGACCCAGGGGAATCACCCCTCCACTTT | CATSRDPGESPLHF
TRBJ2-6 | . | . | TRBV4-2 | TGTGCCAGCAGCCAAGACGACCCCAGGGCTGGGGCCAACGTCCTGACTTTC | CASSQDDPRAGANVLTF
TRBJ2-3 | TRBD2 | . | TRBV7-3 | TGTGCCAGCAGCTCTCTAGCGGGAACAGATACGCAGTATTTT | CASSSLAGTDTQYF
TRBJ2-1 | . | few | TRBV19 | TGTGCCAGTAGTATGGCCCATCCGTTTGAGCAGTTCTTC | CASSMAHPFEQFF
TRBJ2-5 | . | . | TRBV7-2 | TGTGCCAGCAGCCACGGAGAGACCCAGTACTTC | CASSHGETQYF
TRBJ2-2 | TRBD1 | . | TRBV7-9 | TGTGCCAGCAGCCAGACAGGGGGTTACACCGGGGAGCTGTTTTTT | CASSQTGGYTGELFF
TRBJ1-2 | TRBD1 | . | TRBV13 | TGTGCCAGCAGCTTCGGACAGGGCGGGGATGGCTACACCTTC | CASSFGQGGDGYTF
TRBJ1-4 | . | . | TRBV19 | TGTGCCAGTAGTATCGCTAATGAAAAACTGTTTTTT | CASSIANEKLFF
TRBJ1-1 | . | . | TRBV10-3 | TGTGCCATCAGTGGTATTAACACTGAAGCTTTCTTT | CAISGINTEAFF
TRBJ2-5 | . | . | TRBV2 | TGTGCCAGCAGTGAACCACTCCAAGAGACCCAGTACTTC | CASSEPLQETQYF
TRBJ2-5 | TRBD2 | . | TRBV3-1/TRBV3-2 | TGTGCCAGCAGCCCCACGCTGGGACTAGCGGGAGGCGTGGGAGAGACCCAGTACTTC | CASSPTLGLAGGVGETQYF
TRBJ2-7 | TRBD2 | . | TRBV5-1 | TGCGCCAGCAGCCCGGGACTAGCGGCGTCTTGGGTCGAGCAGTACTTC | CASSPGLAASWVEQYF
TRBJ2-1 | TRBD2 | . | TRBV28 | TGTGCCAGCACACAAGCGGGAGGGCCAAATGAGCAGTTCTTC | CASTQAGGPNEQFF
TRBJ1-2 | . | . | TRBV2 | TGTGCCAGCAGTGAACGGGGCCTAGCTAACTATGGCTACACCTTC | CASSERGLANYGYTF
TRBJ1-3 | TRBD1 | . | TRBV5-4 | TGTGCCAGCAGCTTGGCCCGACAGGGTGACACCATATATTTT | CASSLARQGDTIYF
TRBJ1-4 | . | . | TRBV15 | TGTGCCACCAGCAGAGTTCAGACTAATGAAAAACTGTTTTTT | CATSRVQTNEKLFF
TRBJ1-6 | TRBD1 | . | TRBV28 | TGTGCCAGCAGCCGCGGACAGGGGTACTATAATTCACCCCTCCACTTT | CASSRGQGYYNSPLHF
TRBJ2-1 | TRBD2 | . | TRBV28 | TGTGCCAGCAGTTTACTGACTAGCGGAGCCTACAATGAGCAGTTCTTC | CASSLLTSGAYNEQFF
TRBJ2-3 | . | . | TRBV24-1 | TGTGCCACCAGTGACTCAGGGGTCGATACGCAGTATTTT | CATSDSGVDTQYF
TRBJ1-5 | TRBD1 | . | TRBV19 | TGTGCCAGTAGTACTTCGACAGGGTACCGCCCGGCCCAGCATTTT | CASSTSTGYRPAQHF